This T cell receptor (beta chain) is drawn from a study of blood T cell repertoires in COVID-19. Study-wide context: Material from acute and convalescent COVID-19 was sourced from the United States, Italy and Spain. Sample material is recorded as cDNA or gDNA derived from T cells, B-cell-depleted T cells, or PBMCs.

This clone was seen more than once but under ten times. Original data processing: Amplification of reference gene primers provided the estimated nucleated cell counts. Libraries were prepared by immunoSEQ multiplex PCR; TCRdb keeps only in-frame clonotypes and omits some of them. The DNA gave D and trimming, while V, J and clone size come from that table. The table lists 70,000 or so clones, approximately 88% of them singletons. Material for sequencing was peripheral blood. The TCR comes from a woman at least 80 years old with acute or convalescent COVID-19.

This CDR3 is CASSIGTSGLRETQYF. Here the CDR3 DNA reads TGTGCCAGTAGTATAGGGACTAGCGGGCTTCGGGAGACCCAGTACTTC. V usage is TRBV19 and J usage is TRBJ2-5, with TRBD2 identical over 11 bases. Germline assignment: CDR1 LNHDA and CDR2 SQIVND (reference sequence). The V and J ends lost 1 base and 5 bases, in that order; junction bases with no gene match: 6. The CDR3 loop spans 16 amino acids.